This T cell receptor (beta chain) was obtained from a study of PD-L1 blockade in urothelial cancer. In the study overall: Typically, measured as a median, blood samples had 150,000 or so T cells.

Time point denoted: peripheral blood 6 weeks after treatment start. Samples were collected from each patient before treatment and during treatment. Each patient gave between 1 and 8 of them in total. This CDR3 region has 14 residues. V shed 1 base and J shed 5 bases, with 12 bases lying between them. CDR1 is SGHTA and CDR2 is FQGTGA in the germline V gene. This clone was observed a handful of times. Here immunoSEQ multiplex PCR was the method, and the copy in TCRdb shows in-frame clones only, minus some. In the table there are around 120,000 clones, around 88% of which are singletons. The chain carries TRBV7-3 and TRBJ2-7; D may be TRBD2 (6 bases). This receptor was obtained from a man in his fifties or sixties with urothelial cancer. The sample consisted of PBMCs, taken around atezolizumab (anti-PD-L1) treatment. CDR3 region: CASSLKAGLHEQYF. The CDR3 DNA sequence: TGTGCCAGCAGCTTAAAGGCGGGATTACACGAGCAGTACTTC.